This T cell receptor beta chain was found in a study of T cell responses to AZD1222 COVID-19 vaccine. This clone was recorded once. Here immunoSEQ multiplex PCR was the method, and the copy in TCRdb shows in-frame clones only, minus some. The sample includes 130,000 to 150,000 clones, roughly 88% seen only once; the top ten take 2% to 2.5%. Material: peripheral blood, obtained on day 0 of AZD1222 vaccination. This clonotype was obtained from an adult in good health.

The DNA for the CDR3 is TGTGCCAGCAGCGGTAGCGGGAGGGGCGCCGGGGAGCTGTTTTTT. Translated: CASSGSGRGAGELFF. V gene TRBV7-2 combines with J gene TRBJ2-2, with 11 positions matching TRBD2. The length of the CDR3 is 15 residues. From germline, CDR1 is SGHTA and CDR2 FQGNSA. Trimming took 5 bases from V and 6 from J; bases not matched to a gene: 5.